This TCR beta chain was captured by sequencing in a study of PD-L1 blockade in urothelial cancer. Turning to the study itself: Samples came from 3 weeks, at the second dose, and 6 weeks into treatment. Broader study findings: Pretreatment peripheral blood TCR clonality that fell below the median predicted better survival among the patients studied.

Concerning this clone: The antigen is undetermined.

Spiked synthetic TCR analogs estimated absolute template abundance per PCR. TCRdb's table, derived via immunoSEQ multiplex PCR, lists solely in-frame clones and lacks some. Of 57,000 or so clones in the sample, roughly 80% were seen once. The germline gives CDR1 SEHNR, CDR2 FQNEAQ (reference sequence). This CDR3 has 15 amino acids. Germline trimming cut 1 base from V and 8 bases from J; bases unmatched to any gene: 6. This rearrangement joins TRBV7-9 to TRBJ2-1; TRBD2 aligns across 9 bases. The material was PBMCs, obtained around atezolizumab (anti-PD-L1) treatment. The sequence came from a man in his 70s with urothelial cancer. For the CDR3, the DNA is TGTGCCAGCAGCTTAGATGCGGGAGGGCCCCATGAGCAGTTCTTC. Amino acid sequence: CASSLDAGGPHEQFF.